The T cell receptor beta chain described here comes from a study of identical twins. The study's findings and limits: Cord blood beta clonotypes present at high abundance carried fewer insertions; no such pattern appeared in memory repertoires.

TCRdb reprocessed the 5' RACE reads via MiXCR and lists one record per CDR3 protein. The sample records about 470,000 distinct CDR3 sequences, 20% to 25% being singletons. Trimming pared 8 bases from V and 6 bases from J, leaving 14 bases between. The CDR3 has 12 residues. CDR1 is DFQATT, CDR2 SNEGSKA, per germline (reference sequence). There were only healthy Caucasians among the donors. A remark on this clonotype: Antigen: not known.

The same data also went into a second study, on T cells expressing NK-cell markers. That publication notes: Of eight sequenced donors, seven were HCMV-seropositive and one HCMV-seronegative. NKG2C+ dominant clonotype frequencies in five to seven donors were roughly 1.0-7.5% of CD8+ T cells.

The gene calls are TRBV20-1 and TRBJ2-1; D could derive from TRBD1 or TRBD2 (7 bases each). This TCR was recovered from a woman between 18 and 29 years old in good health. Source material: CD4+ T cells sorted from blood. CDR3 region: CSYQGGINEQFF. CDR3 DNA sequence: TGCAGTTACCAGGGGGGGATCAATGAGCAGTTCTTC.